This T cell receptor beta chain was captured in a study of shared clonotypes between healthy human individuals. Study-wide findings and caveats: The study's rarefaction showed incomplete sorted-subset sequencing despite large depth. Some clonotypes were shared by all four sorted-subset donors, while others were not shared. The non-shared ones had lower generation probabilities than the shared ones.

The V end lost 0 bases, the J end lost 9 bases, and 9 bases lay between the germline ends. In germline, CDR1 is LGHNA, CDR2 YSLEER. The CDR3 runs 13 residues. The genomic DNA of each subset was split evenly across several immunoSEQ plates. Here immunoSEQ multiplex PCR was the method, and the copy in TCRdb shows in-frame clones only, minus some. The sample has a few hundred thousand clones, more than 75% seen once; the top ten hold about 16%. In the case of this clone: Antigen specificity is unknown.

Within Nashville, Tennessee resided all donors, each a Caucasian adult. The receptor comes from a man between 18 and 35 years old in good health. The sample taken for sequencing was memory CD8+ T cells sorted from blood. This sample's subset: CD45RO+ cells pooled with CCR7-negative TemRA cells. The chain uses TRBV4-3 and TRBJ2-1; D is undetermined. The CDR3 DNA reads TGCGCCAGCAGCCAAGATGGACGTTTTGAGCAGTTCTTC. Amino acids: CASSQDGRFEQFF.